This T cell receptor beta chain was profiled in a study of blood T cells in healthy people across ages. This clonotype occurred many times. No antigen is known for it. PBMCs numbering at least 6.5 million were isolated per sample. The CDR3 has 14 amino acids. Germline loops: CDR1 SGHTA, CDR2 FQGNSA. V lost 1 base and J lost 7; bases outside the gene matches: 1. A second PCR, run for roughly 7 to 12 cycles, used a sample-barcoded 5' primer plus a J-beta primer mix. TCRdb re-derived calls from the 5' RACE reads in MiXCR, one entry per CDR3 protein. The sample lists 1.5 million to 2 million distinct CDR3 sequences, under 30% occurring once. General observations from the study: PBMCs left unsorted prevented a conclusive naive versus antigen-experienced comparison. With donor CMV status unknown, expanded clonotype changes were possibly confounded.

This sequence originates from a woman in her 30s in good health. Material: blood. This sequence joins TRBV7-2 and TRBJ2-4; 10 nucleotides align to TRBD1. CDR3 protein: CASSLVGQGNIQYF. The CDR3 DNA reads as TGTGCCAGCAGCTTAGTGGGACAGGGGAACATTCAGTACTTC.